This T cell receptor (beta chain) was sequenced for a study of blood T cell repertoires in COVID-19. Study overall: The samples span acute and convalescent COVID-19 from the United States, Italy and Spain. From T cells, B-cell-depleted T cells, or PBMCs came the material, which was cDNA or gDNA.

Source study methods: Reference gene primer amplification gave estimated nucleated cell counts. Assay used: immunoSEQ multiplex PCR; TCRdb lists only in-frame clones, some missing. Clone size and V and J calls were adopted from that table, with D and trimming inferred from the DNA. The sample consists of around 190,000 clones, roughly 88% of them appearing once. Trimming removed 4 bases from V and 7 bases from J, with 14 bases in between. From germline, CDR1 is MNHEY and CDR2 SVGEGT. The CDR3 contains 14 residues. Recruited during active infection, patients (from Seattle) were subsequently followed longitudinally.

This TCR was sampled from a man in his fifties with COVID-19, enrolled during active disease. Sequenced material: peripheral blood. The J gene is TRBJ1-3, the V gene TRBV6-2 or TRBV6-3; TRBD1 might be the D (6 bases). The DNA for the CDR3 is TGTGCCAGCAGTTCCTCGACAGGACCCAACACCATATATTTT. It translates to CASSSSTGPNTIYF.